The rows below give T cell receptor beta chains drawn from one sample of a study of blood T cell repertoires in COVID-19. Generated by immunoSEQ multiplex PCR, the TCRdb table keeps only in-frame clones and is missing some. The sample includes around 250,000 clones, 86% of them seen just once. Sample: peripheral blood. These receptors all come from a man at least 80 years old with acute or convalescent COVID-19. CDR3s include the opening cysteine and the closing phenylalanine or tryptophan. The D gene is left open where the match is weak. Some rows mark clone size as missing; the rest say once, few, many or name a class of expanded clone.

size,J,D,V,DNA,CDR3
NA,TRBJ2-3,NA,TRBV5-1,TGCGCCAGCAGCTTATGGCCCTCAGAGGCCTCGGGTAGGAATACGCAGTATTTT,CASSLWPSEASGRNTQYF
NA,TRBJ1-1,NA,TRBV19,TGTGCCAGTAGTTTGGCAGGGTGGGAGAACACTGAAGCTTTCTTT,CASSLAGWENTEAFF
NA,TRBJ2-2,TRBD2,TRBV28,TGTGCCAGCAGTTCCACTAGCGGGGTCACCGGGGAGCTGTTTTTT,CASSSTSGVTGELFF
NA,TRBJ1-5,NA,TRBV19,TGTGCCAGTAGTATCCGGACAGATTATAGCAATCAGCCCCAGCATTTT,CASSIRTDYSNQPQHF
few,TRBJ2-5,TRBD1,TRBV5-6,TGTGCCAGCAGCACCCCTCTGACCGGGACAGGGGTGGAGACCCAGTACTTC,CASSTPLTGTGVETQYF
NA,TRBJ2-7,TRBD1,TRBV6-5,TGTGCCAGCAGTCCGGGACAGGTGAATTACGAGCAGTACTTC,CASSPGQVNYEQYF
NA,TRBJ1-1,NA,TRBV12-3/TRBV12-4,TGTGCCAGCAGTATGCGGTCGAACACTGAAGCTTTCTTT,CASSMRSNTEAFF
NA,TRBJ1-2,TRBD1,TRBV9,TGTGCCAGCAGCATTCGACAGGGCGCTACGGGGGGCTACACCTTC,CASSIRQGATGGYTF
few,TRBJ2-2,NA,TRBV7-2,TGTGCCAGCAGCTCACTAAACACCGGGGAGCTGTTTTTT,CASSSLNTGELFF
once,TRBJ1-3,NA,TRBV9,TGTGCCAGCAGCGTGAGGGGGGGCGGTGGAAACACCATATATTTT,CASSVRGGGGNTIYF
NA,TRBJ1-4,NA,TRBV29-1,TGCAGCGTGCGGGTAGGGCTAGTTGAAAAACTGTTTTTT,CSVRVGLVEKLFF
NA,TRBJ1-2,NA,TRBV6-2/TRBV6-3,TGTGCCAGCAGTTACTCGAGGCCCGACGGAGGCTACACCTTC,CASSYSRPDGGYTF
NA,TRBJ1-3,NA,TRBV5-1,TGCGCCAGCAGCTTGACGGCGGGGAACTCTGGAAACACCATATATTTT,CASSLTAGNSGNTIYF
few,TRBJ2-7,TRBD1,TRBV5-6,TGTGCCAGCAGCTCGGGGACAGGAGAGCAGTACTTC,CASSSGTGEQYF